This T cell receptor beta chain was recovered during a study of Tregs in tolerant kidney transplant recipients. Clones were read by immunoSEQ multiplex PCR, and TCRdb kept only the in-frame ones, dropping some. The sample has about 240,000 clones; about 80% are singletons. Looked up from germline, CDR1 is ENHRY and CDR2 is SYGVKD. Germline trimming cut 7 bases from V and 0 bases from J; bases unmatched to any gene: 6. The CDR3 is made up of 17 amino acids. The V call is TRBV10-3, the J call TRBJ2-6; TRBD1 matches 10 bases. The origin of this receptor is a human donor in good health. The sample comprised CD4+ T cells from blood. The CDR3 here is CAIMGTGDISGANVLTF. The CDR3 nucleotides read TGTGCCATCATGGGGACAGGGGATATCTCTGGGGCCAACGTCCTGACTTTC.